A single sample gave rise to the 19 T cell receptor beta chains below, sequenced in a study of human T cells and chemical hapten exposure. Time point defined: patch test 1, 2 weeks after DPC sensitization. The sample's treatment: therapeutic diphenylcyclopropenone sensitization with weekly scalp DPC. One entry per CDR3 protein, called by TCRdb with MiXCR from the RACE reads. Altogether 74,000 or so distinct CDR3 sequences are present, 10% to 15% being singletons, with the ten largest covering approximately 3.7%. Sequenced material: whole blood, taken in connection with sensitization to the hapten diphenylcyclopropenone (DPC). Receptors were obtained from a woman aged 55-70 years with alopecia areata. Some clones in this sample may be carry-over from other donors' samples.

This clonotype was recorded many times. The CDR3 loop is CASSGQLIRDGYTF. The CDR3 nucleotides are TGTGCCAGCAGTGGCCAGCTCATCCGGGATGGCTACACCTTC. V gene TRBV6-2 or TRBV6-3 combines with J gene TRBJ1-2; D call uncertain. V dropped 5 bases and J dropped 6 bases, with 16 bases sitting between them. Germline assignment: CDR1 MNHEY and CDR2 SVGEGT. The CDR3 is made up of 14 amino acids.

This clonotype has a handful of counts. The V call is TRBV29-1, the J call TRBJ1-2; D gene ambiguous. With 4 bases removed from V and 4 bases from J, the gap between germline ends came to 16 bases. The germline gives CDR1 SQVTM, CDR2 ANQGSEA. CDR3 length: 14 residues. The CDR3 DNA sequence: TGCAGCGTTGGAGGAGATAATGAACTCTATGGCTACACCTTC. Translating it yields CSVGGDNELYGYTF.

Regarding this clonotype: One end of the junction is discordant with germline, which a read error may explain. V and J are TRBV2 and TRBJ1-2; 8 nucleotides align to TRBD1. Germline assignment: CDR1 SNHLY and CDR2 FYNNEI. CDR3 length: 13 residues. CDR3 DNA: TGTGCCAGCGGCGGGACAGGCCACTATGGCAACACCTTC. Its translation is CASGGTGHYGNTF.

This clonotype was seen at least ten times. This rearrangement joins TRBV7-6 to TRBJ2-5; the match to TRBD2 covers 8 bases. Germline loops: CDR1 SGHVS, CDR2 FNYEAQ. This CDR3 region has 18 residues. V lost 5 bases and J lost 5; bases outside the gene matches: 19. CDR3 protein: CASSPEGAGALGGETQYF. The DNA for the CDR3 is TGTGCCAGCAGCCCCGAGGGAGCGGGGGCCCTCGGCGGGGAGACCCAGTACTTC.

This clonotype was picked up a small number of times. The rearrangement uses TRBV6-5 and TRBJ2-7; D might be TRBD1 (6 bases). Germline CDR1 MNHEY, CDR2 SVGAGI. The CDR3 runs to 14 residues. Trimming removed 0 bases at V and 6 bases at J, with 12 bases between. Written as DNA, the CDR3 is TGTGCCAGCAGTTACTCGCAACAGGGAGCCGAGCAGTACTTC. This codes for CASSYSQQGAEQYF.

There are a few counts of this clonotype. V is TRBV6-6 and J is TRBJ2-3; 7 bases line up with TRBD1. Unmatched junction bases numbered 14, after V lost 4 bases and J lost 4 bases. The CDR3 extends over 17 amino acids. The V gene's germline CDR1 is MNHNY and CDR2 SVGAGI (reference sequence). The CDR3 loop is CASSFHSQGVSADTQYF. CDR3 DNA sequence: TGTGCCAGCAGTTTCCACTCCCAGGGGGTTTCGGCAGATACGCAGTATTTT.

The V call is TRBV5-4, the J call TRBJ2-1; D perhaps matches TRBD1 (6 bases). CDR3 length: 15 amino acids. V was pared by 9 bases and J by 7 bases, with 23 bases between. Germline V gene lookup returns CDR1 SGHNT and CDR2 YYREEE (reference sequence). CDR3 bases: TGTGCCACCCAAGCTTGGGGGCGGTCGACAAATGAGCAGTTCTTC. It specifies CATQAWGRSTNEQFF. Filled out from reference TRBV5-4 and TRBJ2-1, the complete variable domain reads ETGVTQSPTHLIKTRGQQVTLRCSSQSGHNTVSWYQQALGQGPQFIFQYYREEENGRGNFPPRFSGLQFPNYSSELNVNALELDDSALYLCATQAWGRSTNEQFFGPGTRLTVL.

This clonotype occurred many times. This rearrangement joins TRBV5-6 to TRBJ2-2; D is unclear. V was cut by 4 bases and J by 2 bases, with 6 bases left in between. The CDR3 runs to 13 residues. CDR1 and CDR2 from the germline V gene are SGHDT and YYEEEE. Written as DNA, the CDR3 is TGTGCCAGCAGCAGGGAAAACACCGGGGAGCTGTTTTTT. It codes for CASSRENTGELFF.

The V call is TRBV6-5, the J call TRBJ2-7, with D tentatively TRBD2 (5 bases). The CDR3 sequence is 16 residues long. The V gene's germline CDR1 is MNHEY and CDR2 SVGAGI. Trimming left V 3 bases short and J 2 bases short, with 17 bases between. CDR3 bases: TGTGCCAGCAGTTATGGCTGGACTCCGGGTCCCTACGAGCAGTACTTC. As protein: CASSYGWTPGPYEQYF.

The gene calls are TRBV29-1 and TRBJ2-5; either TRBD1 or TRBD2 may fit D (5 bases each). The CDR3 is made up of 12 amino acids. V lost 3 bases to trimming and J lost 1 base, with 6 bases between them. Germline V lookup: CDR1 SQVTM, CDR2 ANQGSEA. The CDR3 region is CSVDGTQETQYF. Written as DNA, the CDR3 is TGCAGCGTTGACGGGACCCAAGAGACCCAGTACTTC.

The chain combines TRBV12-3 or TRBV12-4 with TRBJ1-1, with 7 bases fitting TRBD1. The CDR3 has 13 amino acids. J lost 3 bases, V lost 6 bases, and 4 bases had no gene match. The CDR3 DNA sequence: TGTGCCAGCAGGTGGGACAGTGACACTGAAGCTTTCTTT. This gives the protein CASRWDSDTEAFF.

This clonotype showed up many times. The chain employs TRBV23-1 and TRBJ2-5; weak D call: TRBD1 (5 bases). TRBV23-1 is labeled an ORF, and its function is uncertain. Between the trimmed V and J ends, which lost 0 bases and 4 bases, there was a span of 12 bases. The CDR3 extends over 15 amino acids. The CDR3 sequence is CASSQSKGRVETQYF. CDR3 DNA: TGCGCCAGCAGTCAATCGAAGGGCAGGGTAGAGACCCAGTACTTC.

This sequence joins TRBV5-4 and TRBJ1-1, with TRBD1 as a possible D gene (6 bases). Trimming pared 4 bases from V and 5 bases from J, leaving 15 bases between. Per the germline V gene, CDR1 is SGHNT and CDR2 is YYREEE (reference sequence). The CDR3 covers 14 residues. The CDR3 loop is CASSLLQGWTEAFF. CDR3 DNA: TGTGCCAGCAGCCTCCTGCAGGGGTGGACTGAAGCTTTCTTT.

The DNA for the CDR3 is TGTGCCAGCAGTCAGGACACGGACTATGGCTACACCTTC. It yields the protein CASSQDTDYGYTF. The chain has TRBV7-9 and TRBJ1-2; D is possibly TRBD1 (5 bases). The germline V gene has CDR1 SEHNR and CDR2 FQNEAQ (reference sequence). V was trimmed by 6 bases and J by 3 bases, leaving 11 bases between them. This CDR3 spans 13 amino acids.

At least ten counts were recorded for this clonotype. CDR3: CSVPSAYGYTF. CDR3 sequence (DNA): TGCAGCGTTCCCTCGGCCTATGGCTACACCTTC. The chain employs TRBV29-1 and TRBJ1-2; D gene ambiguous. With 5 bases removed from V and 4 bases from J, the gap between germline ends came to 8 bases. The CDR3 has 11 residues. Germline V lookup: CDR1 SQVTM, CDR2 ANQGSEA.

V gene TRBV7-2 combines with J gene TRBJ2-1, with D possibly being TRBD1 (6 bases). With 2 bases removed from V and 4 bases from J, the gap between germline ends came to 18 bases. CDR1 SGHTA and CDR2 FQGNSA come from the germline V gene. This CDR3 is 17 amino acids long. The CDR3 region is CASSLFTGNAVYNEQFF. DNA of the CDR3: TGTGCCAGCAGCTTATTCACAGGGAACGCCGTTTACAATGAGCAGTTCTTC.

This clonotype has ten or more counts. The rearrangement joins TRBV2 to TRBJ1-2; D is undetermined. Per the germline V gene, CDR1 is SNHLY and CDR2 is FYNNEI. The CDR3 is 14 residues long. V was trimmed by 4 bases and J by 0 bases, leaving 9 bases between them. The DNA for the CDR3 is TGTGCCAGCAGTGTCTCACCGACTAACTATGGCTACACCTTC. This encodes CASSVSPTNYGYTF.

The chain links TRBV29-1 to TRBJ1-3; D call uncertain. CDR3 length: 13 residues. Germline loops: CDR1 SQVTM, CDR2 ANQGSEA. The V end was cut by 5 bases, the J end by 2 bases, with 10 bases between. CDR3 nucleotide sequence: TGCAGCGTTCCTTCCGGTCCTGGAAACACCATATATTTT. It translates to CSVPSGPGNTIYF.

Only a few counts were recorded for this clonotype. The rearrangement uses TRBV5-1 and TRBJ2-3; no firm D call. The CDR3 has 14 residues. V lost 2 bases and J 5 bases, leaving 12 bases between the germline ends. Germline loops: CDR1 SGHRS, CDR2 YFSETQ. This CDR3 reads CASSFPDPQDTQYF. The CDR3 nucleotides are TGCGCCAGCAGCTTCCCCGACCCTCAAGATACGCAGTATTTT.